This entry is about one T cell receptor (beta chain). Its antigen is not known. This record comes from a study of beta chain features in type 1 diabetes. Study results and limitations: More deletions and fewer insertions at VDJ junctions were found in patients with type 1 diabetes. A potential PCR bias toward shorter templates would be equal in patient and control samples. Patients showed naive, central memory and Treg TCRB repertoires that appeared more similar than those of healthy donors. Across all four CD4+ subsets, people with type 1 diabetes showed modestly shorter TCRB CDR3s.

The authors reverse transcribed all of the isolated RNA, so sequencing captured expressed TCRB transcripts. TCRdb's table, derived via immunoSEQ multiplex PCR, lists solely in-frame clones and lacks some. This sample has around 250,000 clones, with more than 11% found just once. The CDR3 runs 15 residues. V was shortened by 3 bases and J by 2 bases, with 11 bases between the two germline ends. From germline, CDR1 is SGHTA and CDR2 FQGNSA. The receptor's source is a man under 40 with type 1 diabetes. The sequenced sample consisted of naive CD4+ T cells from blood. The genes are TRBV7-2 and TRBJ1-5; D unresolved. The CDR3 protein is CASSFGEGRNQPQHF. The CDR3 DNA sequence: TGTGCCAGCAGCTTCGGTGAGGGTCGCAATCAGCCCCAGCATTTT.